These 14 T cell receptor beta chains share one sample of origin, sequenced in a study of T cells in Graves' hyperthyroidism and ophthalmopathy. RNA transcripts yielded amplified TCR beta CDR3 regions. When the TCR CDR3 underwent first-round RT-PCR, the HTBI primer set was used. TCRdb redid the calling of the multiplex PCR reads with MiXCR, one entry per CDR3 protein. Altogether 250,000 to 300,000 distinct CDR3 sequences are present, around 13% being singletons, with the ten largest covering roughly 7.9%. The sequenced material came from blood. Every receptor here comes from a woman aged 40 to 50 with Graves' hyperthyroidism.

This clonotype showed up many times. V usage is TRBV7-2 and J usage is TRBJ2-7; TRBD2 matches at 11 bases. Germline loops: CDR1 SGHTA, CDR2 FQGNSA. This CDR3 spans 17 amino acids. The V segment lost 1 base and the J segment 3 bases; nucleotides outside the gene matches: 8. CDR3 nucleotide sequence: TGTGCCAGCAGCTTAGAACTAGCGGGAGTTCGTGACTACGAGCAGTACTTC. Protein: CASSLELAGVRDYEQYF.

This chain links TRBV29-1 with TRBJ2-1; D might be TRBD1 or TRBD2, each matching 6 bases. The CDR3 is 11 amino acids. CDR1 and CDR2 from the germline V gene are SQVTM and ANQGSEA. V was clipped by 8 bases and J by 10 bases, with 15 bases between them. The CDR3 here is CSYGGPSEQFF. Written as DNA, the CDR3 is TGCAGCTACGGGGGCCCCTCGGAGCAGTTCTTC.

This clonotype has just a few counts. V gene TRBV19 combines with J gene TRBJ2-1, with 7 bases lining up with TRBD2. This CDR3 region has 13 residues. The V segment lost 9 bases and the J segment 6 bases; nucleotides outside the gene matches: 8. Germline assignment: CDR1 LNHDA and CDR2 SQIVND (reference sequence). In DNA, the CDR3 is TGTGCCAGCACGGGGGGACTTCTCAATGAGCAGTTCTTC. Protein sequence: CASTGGLLNEQFF. Full variable domain (missing parts from reference TRBV19 and TRBJ2-1): DGGITQSPKYLFRKEGQNVTLSCEQNLNHDAMYWYRQDPGQGLRLIYYSQIVNDFQKGDIAEGYSVSREKKESFPLTVTSAQKNPTAFYLCASTGGLLNEQFFGPGTRLTVL.

This clonotype was seen at least ten times. This may stem from a read error, because a much larger clone lies one nucleotide away. This CDR3 reads CASSFMQGASRNTIYF. The CDR3 DNA is TGTGCCAGCAGTTTCATGCAGGGGGCCTCTAGAAACACCATATATTTT. The V and J genes are TRBV12-3 or TRBV12-4 and TRBJ1-3; 8 nucleotides match TRBD1. The CDR3 extends over 16 amino acids.

The V and J genes are TRBV7-2 and TRBJ1-2; 12 bases line up with TRBD1. After removal of 5 bases from V and 4 bases from J, the junction contained 8 bases not matched to a gene. The CDR3 is made up of 16 amino acids. Germline V CDR1 and CDR2: SGHTA, FQGNSA. The CDR3 DNA is TGTGCCAGCAGCCCCCCCCCGGGACAGGGGGCCTATGGCTACACCTTC. Translation gives CASSPPPGQGAYGYTF.

This clonotype was seen repeatedly, ten times or more. J is TRBJ2-7 and V is TRBV5-1; D ambiguous. The CDR3 length is 14 residues. Trimming pared 3 bases from V and 5 bases from J, leaving 15 bases between. The germline V gene encodes CDR1 SGHRS and CDR2 YFSETQ. CDR3 amino acids: CASSSGGSPNEQYF. The CDR3 DNA sequence: TGCGCCAGCAGCTCGGGCGGATCCCCGAACGAGCAGTACTTC. Supplemented by reference TRBV5-1 and TRBJ2-7, the full variable domain reads KAGVTQTPRYLIKTRGQQVTLSCSPISGHRSVSWYQQTPGQGLQFLFEYFSETQRNKGNFPGRFSGRQFSNSRSEMNVSTLELGDSALYLCASSSGGSPNEQYFGPGTRLTVT.

This clonotype was seen repeatedly, ten times or more. V is TRBV28 and J is TRBJ2-3; D unresolved. Trimming cost V 2 bases and J 2 bases, with 14 bases left between them. Per the germline V gene, CDR1 is MDHEN and CDR2 is SYDVKM. The CDR3 is made up of 16 amino acids. CDR3 nucleotides: TGTGCCAGCAGTTTACGACTCCTGGTACACACAGATACGCAGTATTTT. It codes for CASSLRLLVHTDTQYF. The full variable domain, in which reference TRBV28 and TRBJ2-3 provide the parts outside the CDR3, is DVKVTQSSRYLVKRTGEKVFLECVQDMDHENMFWYRQDPGLGLRLIYFSYDVKMKEKGDIPEGYSVSREKKERFSLILESASTNQTSMYLCASSLRLLVHTDTQYFGPGTRLTVL.

This clonotype was observed at least ten times. The chain recombines TRBV15 with TRBJ2-5; the D gene is possibly TRBD2 (6 bases). The V end was cut by 1 base, the J end by 1 base, with 13 bases between. This CDR3 comprises 16 residues. Germline CDR1 is LNHNV and CDR2 is YYDKDF (reference sequence). CDR3 sequence reads: CATSRGEDRVQETQYF. The CDR3, as DNA: TGTGCCACCAGCAGAGGGGAGGATCGCGTCCAAGAGACCCAGTACTTC.

This clonotype was detected many times. This rearrangement joins TRBV24-1 to TRBJ1-1, with D maybe TRBD1 (5 bases). CDR3 size: 15 residues. Germline V gene data show CDR1 as KGHDR and CDR2 as SFDVKD. V was shortened by 9 bases and J by 1 base, with 17 bases between the two germline ends. This CDR3 is CATRSTGARNTEAFF. The DNA of the CDR3 is TGTGCCACCCGATCAACCGGGGCGAGGAACACTGAAGCTTTCTTT.

The CDR3 protein is CASGGLAGGILQETQYF. CDR3 DNA: TGTGCCAGCGGGGGACTAGCGGGAGGAATTCTCCAAGAGACCCAGTACTTC. The chain combines TRBV7-9 with TRBJ2-5; 15 bases align to TRBD2. There are 17 residues in the CDR3. CDR1 is SEHNR, CDR2 FQNEAQ, per germline (reference sequence). V shed 8 bases, J shed 1 base, and the junction held 8 bases outside the gene matches.

This clonotype was seen many times. The genes are TRBV6-1 and TRBJ1-1; a possible D gene is TRBD1 (6 bases). Germline CDR1 reads MNHNS; CDR2 reads SASEGT. The CDR3 has 15 amino acids. Trimming removed 4 bases at V and 2 bases at J, with 14 bases between. CDR3 nucleotide sequence: TGTGCCAGCAGTGGAAGGGGGACGGCTAACACTGAAGCTTTCTTT. Amino acids: CASSGRGTANTEAFF.

This clonotype was detected many times. The CDR3 nucleotides read TGTGCCATCAGTGCCGCCGGGACAGGGTCTGGAAACACCATATATTTT. Encoded protein: CAISAAGTGSGNTIYF. V and J are TRBV10-3 and TRBJ1-3, with 9 bases fitting TRBD1. The CDR3 length is 16 residues. CDR1 is ENHRY, CDR2 SYGVKD, per germline. J was trimmed by 1 base and V by 4 bases; bases with no gene match: 5.

This clonotype occurred many times. The chain has TRBV6-1 and TRBJ1-1; D is unclear. Trimming removed 2 bases at V and 2 bases at J, with 12 bases between. This CDR3 has 15 residues. The germline gives CDR1 MNHNS, CDR2 SASEGT. The CDR3 loop reads CASSERPGGNTEAFF. The DNA of the CDR3 is TGTGCCAGCAGTGAAAGGCCAGGCGGTAACACTGAAGCTTTCTTT.

The V gene is TRBV18, the J gene TRBJ1-2; 8 nucleotides agree with TRBD1. V lost 3 bases and J lost 7; bases outside the gene matches: 4. This CDR3 is built from 13 residues. Germline CDR1 and CDR2: KGHSH and LQKENI. CDR3 amino acids: CASSPPGGRGYTF. The CDR3 region has the DNA TGTGCCAGCTCACCCCCAGGGGGCCGTGGCTACACCTTC. Based on the CDR3 plus reference TRBV18 and TRBJ1-2, the full variable domain is NAGVMQNPRHLVRRRGQEARLRCSPMKGHSHVYWYRQLPEEGLKFMVYLQKENIIDESGMPKERFSAEFPKEGPSILRIQQVVRGDSAAYFCASSPPGGRGYTFGSGTRLTVV.